This paragraph covers one TCR beta chain sequence. This sample was included in a study of shared clonotypes between healthy human individuals. The test was conducted at deep level. Only in-frame clones appear in the TCRdb table, and some are missing; sequencing was by immunoSEQ multiplex PCR. In the table there are more than 2 million clones, roughly 96% of which are singletons. The CDR3 has 14 residues. The germline CDR1 and CDR2 sequences are LNHDA and SQIVND (reference sequence). Trimming removed 5 bases from V and 9 bases from J; junction bases left unmatched: 5. This receptor was identified in a man younger than 30 in good health. Sequences were obtained from naive CD4+ T cells sorted from blood. Sample subset: CD45RA+ positively selected. The gene calls are TRBV19 and TRBJ2-1; 12 positions agree with TRBD2. CDR3 residues: CASSVLAGGGEQFF. The CDR3 region has the DNA TGTGCCAGTAGTGTACTAGCGGGAGGCGGTGAGCAGTTCTTC.